The sequence of this T cell receptor (beta chain) was determined in a study of cytomegalovirus exposure and HLA in healthy donors. Study-wide results and caveats: Relative to equally common others, HLA-associated TCR beta chains showed greater clonal expansion in a later analysis. The authors later found TCR association rates varying by HLA locus, with DRB1 most and HLA-C fewest.

Primers: 60 Vbeta forward and 13 Jbeta reverse. Profiling relied on immunoSEQ multiplex PCR, and the TCRdb table lists in-frame clones only, not all of them. The profile shows roughly 120,000 clones, 80% of them singletons. Though probably carrying unrecorded immune exposures, donors were nominally healthy at sampling. Note on this clone: Its antigen remains unidentified.

This CDR3 comprises 16 residues. Losses at the gene ends were 4 bases for V and 5 bases for J; bases not matched to a gene: 10. Per germline, CDR1 SGHRS and CDR2 YFSETQ. The rearrangement joins TRBV5-1 to TRBJ2-5; 11 bases agree with TRBD1. This TCR derives from a human donor in good health. Sequenced: PBMCs. For the CDR3, the DNA is TGCGCCAGCAGCCGACGGGACAGGGGGTATGTGGAGACCCAGTACTTC. Encoded protein: CASSRRDRGYVETQYF.